This entry is about one T cell receptor (beta chain). The data belong to a study of blood T cell repertoires in COVID-19. At the level of the study: COVID-19 samples collected from the United States, Italy and Spain covered acute and convalescent phases. Sample material is recorded as cDNA or gDNA derived from T cells, B-cell-depleted T cells, or PBMCs.

The ends were cut back, 8 bases at V and 2 bases at J, with 15 bases in the middle. There are 15 residues in the CDR3. Germline V gene sequence: CDR1 SNHLY, CDR2 FYNNEI. The authors' processing: Using reference gene primer amplification, nucleated cell counts were estimated. Profiled with immunoSEQ multiplex PCR; TCRdb holds only in-frame clones, not every one. The V and J calls and clone size are taken from that table; D and trimming were inferred from the DNA. This table has about 170,000 clones, around four fifths appearing once. The sequencing sample was made of peripheral blood. The receptor was derived from a woman in her 70s who had recovered from COVID-19. The gene calls are TRBV2 and TRBJ1-4, with a possible D match to TRBD1 (5 bases). CDR3 in DNA: TGTGCCAGCTCCCGGGGGGGGTTGACTAATGAAAAACTGTTTTTT. Translation gives CASSRGGLTNEKLFF.